These 32 T cell receptor beta chains share one sample of origin, sequenced in a study of metastatic and nonmetastatic thyroid tumors. There were no patients who had received any treatment before thyroid surgery. TCRdb re-analyzed the PCR reads using MiXCR. The table records about 33,000 clones, about 10% of them present only once. The sample consisted of blood. The receptors were sampled from a female donor with papillary thyroid cancer or a benign thyroid nodule (not recorded which). Some clones in this sample may be carry-over from other donors' samples.

This clone was seen at least ten times. This chain links TRBV5-1 with TRBJ2-7; no reliable D call. This CDR3 is built from 13 residues. The germline V gene has CDR1 SGHRS and CDR2 YFSETQ. V dropped 0 bases and J dropped 0 bases, with 4 bases sitting between them. The CDR3 DNA reads as TGCGCCAGCAGCTTGGACATCTCCTACGAGCAGTACTTC. Protein product: CASSLDISYEQYF.

This clone was seen at least ten times. The chain recombines TRBV28 with TRBJ1-4, with TRBD1 matching over 8 bases. CDR3 length: 14 residues. Germline trimming cut 5 bases from V and 8 bases from J; bases unmatched to any gene: 7. CDR1 is MDHEN and CDR2 is SYDVKM in the germline V gene. The CDR3 region is CASSPDREWEKLFF. The CDR3 bases are TGTGCCAGCAGTCCGGACAGGGAGTGGGAAAAACTGTTTTTT.

The chain recombines TRBV7-8 with TRBJ2-5, with 7 nucleotides matching TRBD2. Germline CDR1 is SGHVS and CDR2 is FQNEAQ. The trim removed 1 base at V and 2 bases at J, leaving 7 bases unmatched. CDR3 length: 16 residues. CDR3 amino acids: CASSLGTAGEQETQYF. DNA for the CDR3: TGTGCCAGCAGCTTAGGTACGGCGGGGGAACAAGAGACCCAGTACTTC.

There are many counts of this clone. This chain joins TRBV4-2 and TRBJ1-2, with 7 bases that match TRBD1. Trimming took 4 bases from V and 4 from J; bases not matched to a gene: 3. The CDR3 sequence is 13 residues long. The germline V gene has CDR1 LGHNA and CDR2 YNFKEQ. The CDR3 DNA reads as TGTGCCAGCAGCCTGGGACAGCTCTATGGCTACACCTTC. Protein: CASSLGQLYGYTF.

This clone was seen many times. The chain couples TRBV4-1 to TRBJ2-3, with D tentatively TRBD1 or TRBD2 (5 bases each). With 3 bases removed from V and 2 bases from J, the gap between germline ends came to 12 bases. Looked up from germline, CDR1 is MGHRA and CDR2 is YSYEKL. The CDR3 has 15 residues. The CDR3 loop is CASSQTGTATDTQYF. The CDR3 nucleotides read TGCGCCAGCAGCCAGACCGGGACGGCCACAGATACGCAGTATTTT.

This clone was detected ten times or more. The chain joins TRBV19 to TRBJ1-5; 9 nucleotides match TRBD1. Germline values: CDR1 LNHDA, CDR2 SQIVND (reference sequence). With V trimmed by 5 bases and J by 4 bases, 3 bases remained unmatched. This CDR3 is 14 amino acids long. In DNA, the CDR3 is TGTGCCAGTAGTCTGGACAGGGGAAATCAGCCCCAGCATTTT. Encoded protein: CASSLDRGNQPQHF. The whole variable domain, filled in from reference TRBV19 and TRBJ1-5, reads DGGITQSPKYLFRKEGQNVTLSCEQNLNHDAMYWYRQDPGQGLRLIYYSQIVNDFQKGDIAEGYSVSREKKESFPLTVTSAQKNPTAFYLCASSLDRGNQPQHFGDGTRLSIL.

The table lists this clone with many counts. The chain joins TRBV10-3 to TRBJ2-5; D is possibly TRBD1 (6 bases). Germline V lookup: CDR1 ENHRY, CDR2 SYGVKD. The CDR3 consists of 15 residues. The V end was cut by 0 bases, the J end by 2 bases, with 10 bases between. The CDR3 spells CAISESGQSQETQYF. The CDR3 nucleotides read TGTGCCATCAGTGAGTCCGGACAGTCACAAGAGACCCAGTACTTC.

This clone was recorded many times. The rearrangement joins TRBV28 to TRBJ1-2; 8 positions match TRBD1. CDR3 length: 17 amino acids. The V gene end was trimmed by 5 bases and the J gene end by 0 bases; junction bases not matched to a gene: 11. In germline, CDR1 is MDHEN, CDR2 SYDVKM. The CDR3 DNA is TGTGCCAGCAGTCCCGGAGACAGGGGAATAGCTAACTATGGCTACACCTTC. Residues: CASSPGDRGIANYGYTF.

This clone was observed at least ten times. The chain is built from TRBV6-1 and TRBJ2-3; 8 nucleotides agree with TRBD1. V shed 7 bases, J shed 3 bases, and the junction held 3 bases outside the gene matches. Germline CDR1 and CDR2: MNHNS and SASEGT. This CDR3 region has 13 residues. The CDR3 sequence is CASTRDRTDTQYF. The CDR3 nucleotides are TGTGCCAGCACCAGGGACAGGACAGATACGCAGTATTTT.

The sample holds many counts of this clone. The chain employs TRBV12-3 or TRBV12-4 and TRBJ2-2; D is undetermined. Trimming pared 3 bases from V and 6 bases from J, leaving 2 bases between. The CDR3 spans 11 residues. CDR3 bases: TGTGCCAGCAGTTTCGCCGGGGAGCTGTTTTTT. Translation: CASSFAGELFF.

This clone appeared many times. The CDR3 DNA follows: TGTGCCAGTAGTAGGGGCGGAACTCCCTACGAGCAGTACTTC. It specifies CASSRGGTPYEQYF. The J gene is TRBJ2-7, the V gene TRBV19, with D maybe TRBD1 (5 bases). Germline-derived CDR1 and CDR2 are LNHDA and SQIVND (reference sequence). Trimming took off 4 bases at V and 2 bases at J, with 12 bases between the two ends. This CDR3 is 14 amino acids long.

This clone was recorded at least ten times. The chain links TRBV7-9 to TRBJ1-1; 9 positions agree with TRBD1. Germline V CDR1 and CDR2: SEHNR, FQNEAQ (reference sequence). V lost 5 bases to trimming and J lost 0 bases; unmatched junction nucleotides: 4. The CDR3 length is 15 residues. The CDR3 sequence is CASSPGTGMNTEAFF. The CDR3 coding sequence is TGTGCCAGCAGCCCTGGGACAGGGATGAACACTGAAGCTTTCTTT.

This clone was seen repeatedly, ten times or more. A much larger clone differs from this one at a single base, so this may be a read error. V gene TRBV6-4 combines with J gene TRBJ2-5, with 10 bases aligning to TRBD1. Trimming removed 9 bases from V and 6 bases from J; junction bases left unmatched: 10. The germline V gene has CDR1 MRHNA and CDR2 SNTAGT. CDR3 length: 14 residues. The CDR3 region has the DNA TGTGCCAGGCGACCTGACAGGGGGCGAAAGACCCAGTACTTC. Translating gives CARRPDRGRKTQYF.

This clone was detected many times. For the CDR3, the DNA is TGTGCCAGCAGCCCCGGGCCAGAGCCCCAGCATTTT. It translates to CASSPGPEPQHF. The gene calls are TRBV6-1 and TRBJ1-5; the D is unclear. Germline CDR1 MNHNS, CDR2 SASEGT. CDR3 length: 12 amino acids. The V and J ends lost 6 bases and 8 bases respectively, with 11 bases between them.

The chain joins TRBV28 to TRBJ2-1; TRBD2 matches at 9 bases. Unmatched junction bases numbered 11, after V lost 8 bases and J lost 9 bases. This CDR3 has 14 amino acids. Germline assignment: CDR1 MDHEN and CDR2 SYDVKM. CDR3 sequence: CASSLLGGRGEQFF. CDR3 sequence (DNA): TGTGCCAGCTCTCTGTTAGGCGGGAGGGGTGAGCAGTTCTTC.

This clone was seen ten or more times. This chain joins TRBV9 and TRBJ2-5; weak D call: TRBD1 (6 bases). Germline lookup yields CDR1 SGDLS and CDR2 YYNGEE. Trimming shortened V by 0 bases and J by 3 bases, and 9 bases separated the two germline ends. The CDR3 is 14 amino acids. CDR3 amino acids: CASSVGGGEETQYF. The CDR3 DNA sequence: TGTGCCAGCAGCGTAGGAGGGGGTGAAGAGACCCAGTACTTC.

This clone was observed at least ten times. The rearrangement joins TRBV2 to TRBJ1-5, with a weak D call TRBD1 (5 bases). V lost 5 bases and J lost 6, with 14 bases in between. In germline, CDR1 is SNHLY, CDR2 FYNNEI. The CDR3 length is 14 residues. The CDR3 region has the DNA TGTGCCAGCAGTTCCGAATCAGGGTTTCAGCCCCAGCATTTT. It codes for CASSSESGFQPQHF.

This clone was recorded many times. This chain links TRBV28 with TRBJ1-1; D gene uncertain. Trimming left V 5 bases short and J 4 bases short, with 20 bases between. This CDR3 is built from 16 residues. The germline gives CDR1 MDHEN, CDR2 SYDVKM. The CDR3 bases are TGTGCCAGCAGTCCACCCCCCCGAGCCTATGGCACTGAAGCTTTCTTT. Amino acid sequence: CASSPPPRAYGTEAFF.

This clone was found many times. A read error may produce the germline difference seen at one junction end. The genes are TRBV6-2 or TRBV6-3 and TRBJ2-1; 8 bases align to TRBD1. Germline loops: CDR1 MNHEY, CDR2 SVGEGT. The CDR3 has 18 residues. The CDR3 bases are TGTGCCAGCAGTTACTACCCCGGGACAGGCGCACCCTACAATGAGCAGCTCTTC. Its protein product is CASSYYPGTGAPYNEQLF.

The rearrangement links TRBV6-4 to TRBJ2-3, with 8 bases fitting TRBD2. The CDR3 length is 14 residues. V gave up 10 bases and J gave up 4 bases; unmatched junction bases: 10. Germline V gene lookup returns CDR1 MRHNA and CDR2 SNTAGT. CDR3: CATREAGEADTQYF. CDR3 sequence (DNA): TGTGCCACCAGGGAAGCGGGAGAGGCAGATACGCAGTATTTT.

Remarks on this clone: At one end the junction does not follow the germline gene, possibly because of a read error. The J gene is TRBJ2-1, the V gene TRBV6-1, with D perhaps matching TRBD2 (6 bases). CDR3 length equals 14 residues. CDR1 and CDR2 (germline): MNHNS, SASEGT. The CDR3 reads CASSRDFSDNERFF. For the CDR3, the DNA is TGTGCCAGCAGTAGGGACTTCTCGGACAATGAGCGGTTCTTC.

In its sample, this clone was seen a few times. The chain joins TRBV6-5 to TRBJ2-2; no firm D call. Per the germline V gene, CDR1 is MNHEY and CDR2 is SVGAGI. The CDR3 consists of 15 residues. The ends were cut back, 2 bases at V and 2 bases at J, with 9 bases in the middle. Here the CDR3 DNA reads TGTGCCAGCAGTTACGGGCAACCAAACACCGGGGAGCTGTTTTTT. It codes for CASSYGQPNTGELFF.

This clone was observed a handful of times. The chain joins TRBV15 to TRBJ2-7, with 14 bases that match TRBD2. The germline CDR1 and CDR2 sequences are LNHNV and YYDKDF (reference sequence). Losses at the gene ends were 8 bases for V and 5 bases for J; bases not matched to a gene: 5. This CDR3 has 14 amino acids. The CDR3: CATGRLAGGHEQYF. In DNA, the CDR3 is TGTGCCACCGGGCGACTAGCGGGGGGGCACGAGCAGTACTTC.

This clone occurred many times. The genes are TRBV6-1 and TRBJ2-3; D gene uncertain. Germline-derived CDR1 and CDR2 are MNHNS and SASEGT. V was pared by 3 bases and J by 5 bases, with 12 bases between. The CDR3 runs to 14 residues. This CDR3 is CASSDDMGLDTQYF. DNA of the CDR3: TGTGCCAGCAGTGATGATATGGGTTTAGATACGCAGTATTTT.

This clone has a count of ten or more. J is TRBJ1-5 and V is TRBV5-6; no clear D. This CDR3 spans 13 amino acids. Germline CDR1 SGHDT, CDR2 YYEEEE. Trimming stripped 4 bases from V and 3 bases from J, with 8 bases between. The CDR3 reads CASSPGFNQPQHF. The CDR3, as DNA: TGTGCCAGCAGCCCGGGCTTCAATCAGCCCCAGCATTTT.

This clone was counted between two and nine times. Other DNA sequences within the sample encode an identical CDR3. The CDR3 nucleotides read TGTGCTAGCTCCGGGACAGGGGGTACCTACAATGAGCAGTTCTTC. It codes for CASSGTGGTYNEQFF. The J gene is TRBJ2-1, the V gene TRBV12-5; 11 bases align to TRBD1. J was trimmed by 2 bases and V by 9 bases; bases with no gene match: 6. The CDR3 is 15 amino acids. CDR1 is LGHNT, CDR2 FRNRAP, per germline.

This clone was seen many times. Distinct nucleotide sequences in the sample also encode this CDR3. The V gene is TRBV7-9, the J gene TRBJ1-6; D gene unclear. The CDR3 is 12 amino acids. The V gene's germline CDR1 is SEHNR and CDR2 FQNEAQ (reference sequence). V was clipped by 1 base and J by 11 bases, with 6 bases between them. CDR3 residues: CASSLEQPPLHF. The CDR3 DNA reads TGTGCCAGCAGCTTAGAACAACCACCCCTCCACTTT.

This clone has a count of ten or more. The chain recombines TRBV6-2 or TRBV6-3 with TRBJ2-7; 7 nucleotides agree with TRBD1. Germline values: CDR1 MNHEY, CDR2 SVGEGT. V shed 5 bases and J 4 bases; nucleotides not matched to a gene: 8. The CDR3 totals 14 residues. In nucleotides, the CDR3 is TGTGCCAGCAGTGAGATTGGGACAGTTTACGAGCAGTACTTC. Protein: CASSEIGTVYEQYF.

This clone occurred many times. The chain combines TRBV7-9 with TRBJ2-5, with 7 bases lining up with TRBD1. This CDR3 comprises 12 residues. J gave up 10 bases and V 5 bases, and 7 bases lay outside the gene matches. CDR1 is SEHNR and CDR2 is FQNEAQ in the germline V gene (reference sequence). The CDR3 DNA reads TGTGCCAGCAGCGCCGACAGGGCTGGCCAGTACTTC. This sequence encodes CASSADRAGQYF.

This clone has a handful of counts. The V gene is TRBV19, the J gene TRBJ1-2; 7 nucleotides agree with TRBD1. The V gene's germline CDR1 is LNHDA and CDR2 SQIVND (reference sequence). V lost 5 bases and J lost 4; bases outside the gene matches: 10. The CDR3 sequence is 15 residues long. The CDR3 sequence is CASSFPTGQFYGYTF. CDR3 DNA sequence: TGTGCCAGTAGTTTCCCGACAGGGCAATTCTATGGCTACACCTTC. The whole variable domain, filled in from reference TRBV19 and TRBJ1-2, reads DGGITQSPKYLFRKEGQNVTLSCEQNLNHDAMYWYRQDPGQGLRLIYYSQIVNDFQKGDIAEGYSVSREKKESFPLTVTSAQKNPTAFYLCASSFPTGQFYGYTFGSGTRLTVV.

This clone was seen many times. V and J are TRBV11-2 and TRBJ2-1; TRBD2 agrees at 13 bases. CDR1 is SGHAT and CDR2 is FQNNGV in the germline V gene. J gave up 9 bases and V 5 bases, and 10 bases lay outside the gene matches. CDR3 size: 16 residues. The CDR3 is CASSLRTSGSISEQFF. The CDR3 DNA reads TGTGCCAGCAGCCTCAGGACTAGCGGGAGTATTAGTGAGCAGTTCTTC.

This clone was recorded at least ten times. V and J are TRBV7-2 and TRBJ2-7, with TRBD2 as a possible D gene (6 bases). The CDR3 totals 15 residues. V was trimmed by 5 bases and J by 0 bases, leaving 14 bases between them. CDR1 is SGHTA, CDR2 FQGNSA, per germline. The CDR3 coding sequence is TGTGCCAGCAGCCCGAACCCCGGGAGCTCCTACGAGCAGTACTTC. Translated, it gives CASSPNPGSSYEQYF.